This paragraph reports one T cell receptor beta chain. This entry belongs to a study of blood T cell repertoires in COVID-19. Whole-study context: Samples of COVID-19 (acute and convalescent) were obtained from the United States, Italy and Spain. The cDNA or gDNA used as material had been derived from T cells, B-cell-depleted T cells, or PBMCs.

TCRdb's table, derived via immunoSEQ multiplex PCR, lists solely in-frame clones and lacks some. Here the sample spans roughly 210,000 clones, approximately 81% being singletons. The sample was peripheral blood. The source is a woman aged 80 or over with COVID-19, enrolled during active disease.

CDR3 coding DNA: TGTGCCAGCTCCCGTGGGGGGATAGGTGAAAAACTGTTTTTT. Translating it yields CASSRGGIGEKLFF. The chain uses TRBV9 and TRBJ1-4; the D gene is possibly TRBD1 (5 bases). The V and J ends lost 7 bases and 7 bases respectively, with 17 bases between them. The CDR3 extends over 14 amino acids. Germline V gene lookup returns CDR1 SGDLS and CDR2 YYNGEE.